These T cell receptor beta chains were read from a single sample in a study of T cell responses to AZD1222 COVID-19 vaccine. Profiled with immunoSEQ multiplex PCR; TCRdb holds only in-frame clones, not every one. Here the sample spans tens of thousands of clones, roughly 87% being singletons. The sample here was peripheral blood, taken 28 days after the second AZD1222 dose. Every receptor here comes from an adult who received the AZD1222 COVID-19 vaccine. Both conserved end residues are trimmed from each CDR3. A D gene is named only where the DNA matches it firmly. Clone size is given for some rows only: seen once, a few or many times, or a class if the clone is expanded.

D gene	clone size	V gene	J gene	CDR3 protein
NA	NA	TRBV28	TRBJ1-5	ASSLMGRNQPQH
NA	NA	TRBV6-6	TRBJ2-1	ASSYLRLEGYEQF
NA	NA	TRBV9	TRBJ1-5	ASSVGPGGQPQH
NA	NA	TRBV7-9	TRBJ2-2	ASSLRDSSGELF
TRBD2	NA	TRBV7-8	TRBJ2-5	ASSQLAGVETQY
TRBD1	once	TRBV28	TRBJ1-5	ASTPGQGAFQPQH
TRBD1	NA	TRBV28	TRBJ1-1	ASSRRGRNTEAF
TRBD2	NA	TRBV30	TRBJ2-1	AWRRLAGEFGTYNEQF
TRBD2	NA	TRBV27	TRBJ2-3	ASSRLAGGTDTQY
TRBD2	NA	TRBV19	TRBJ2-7	ASSTSGDSYEQY
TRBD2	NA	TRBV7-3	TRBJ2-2	ASSLRTSGGTGELF
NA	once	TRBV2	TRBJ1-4	ASRGGGLSEKLF
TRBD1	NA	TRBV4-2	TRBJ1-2	ASSRGTGDDYGYT
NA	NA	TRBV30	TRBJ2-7	AWSGWPGGEQY
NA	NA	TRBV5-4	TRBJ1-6	ASSPAGGDINSPLH
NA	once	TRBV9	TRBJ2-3	ASSLLAQPTDTQY
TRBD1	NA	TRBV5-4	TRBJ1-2	ATQLDSAGGAGLGYT
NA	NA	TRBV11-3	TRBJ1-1	ASSPGAGRDTEAF
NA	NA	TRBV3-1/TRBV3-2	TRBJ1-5	ASSPAAGSNQPQH
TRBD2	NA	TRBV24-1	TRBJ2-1	ATSAQAGGPIGEQF
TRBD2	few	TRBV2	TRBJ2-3	ASSATSGRGLDTQY
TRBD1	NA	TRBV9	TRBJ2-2	ASSTIRDRGPGELF
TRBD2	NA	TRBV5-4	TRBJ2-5	ASSLTSGKETQY
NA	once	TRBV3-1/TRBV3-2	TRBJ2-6	ASSQPGGVSGANVLT
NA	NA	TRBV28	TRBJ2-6	ASRPPGRPLSGANVLT
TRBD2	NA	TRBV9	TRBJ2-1	ASSAGGEQF
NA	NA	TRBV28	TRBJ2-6	ASSPFGGANVLT
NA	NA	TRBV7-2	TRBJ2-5	ASSFRETQY
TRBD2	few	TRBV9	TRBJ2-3	ASSGGTSGFGDTQY
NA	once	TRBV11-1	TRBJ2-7	ASSLASGSPYEQY
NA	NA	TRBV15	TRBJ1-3	ARPRGTVGNTIY
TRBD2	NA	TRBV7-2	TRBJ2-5	ASSSRTGGWETQY
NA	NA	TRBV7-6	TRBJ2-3	ASSSALAGGDTQY
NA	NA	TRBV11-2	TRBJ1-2	ASSPQGEGGYT
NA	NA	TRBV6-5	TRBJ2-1	ASSYSDSHNEQF
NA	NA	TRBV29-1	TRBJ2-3	SVDRQGTDTQY
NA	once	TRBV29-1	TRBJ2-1	SVEAPAQF
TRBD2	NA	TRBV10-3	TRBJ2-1	AISESSGTSGTSEQF
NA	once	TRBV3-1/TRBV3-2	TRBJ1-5	ASSQGRSINQPQH
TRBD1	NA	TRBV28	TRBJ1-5	ASSLGQGPLSNQPQH
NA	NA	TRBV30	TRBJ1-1	AWSVGGTGTEAF